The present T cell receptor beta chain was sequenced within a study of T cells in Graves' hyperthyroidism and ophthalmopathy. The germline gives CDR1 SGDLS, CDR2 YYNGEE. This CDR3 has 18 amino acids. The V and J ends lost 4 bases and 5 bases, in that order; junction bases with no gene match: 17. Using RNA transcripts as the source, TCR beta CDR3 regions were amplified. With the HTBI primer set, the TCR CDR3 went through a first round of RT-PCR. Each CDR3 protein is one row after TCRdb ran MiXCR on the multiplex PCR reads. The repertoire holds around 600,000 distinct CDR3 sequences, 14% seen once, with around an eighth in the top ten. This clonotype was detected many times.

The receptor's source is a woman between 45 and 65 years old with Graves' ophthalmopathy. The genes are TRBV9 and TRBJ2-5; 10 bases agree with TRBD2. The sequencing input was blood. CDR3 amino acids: CASSPGASGSSRGETQYF. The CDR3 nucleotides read TGTGCCAGCAGCCCGGGGGCTAGCGGGAGCTCAAGGGGGGAGACCCAGTACTTC.